A single sample is the source of the 26 T cell receptor beta chains below, sequenced in a study of regulatory T cells in long-lasting Graves disease. Time point meaning: newly diagnosed GD, antithyroid drugs for less than 3 months. Isolated PBMC RNA provided the starting material for the TCR library. iRepertoire HTBI primers and Arm-PCR of CDR3 regions built TCR beta libraries. TCRdb analysed the multiplex PCR reads with MiXCR anew, one entry per CDR3 protein. The sample contains 200,000 to 250,000 distinct CDR3 sequences, roughly a fifth of which appear only once. In addition, the sample was reused for a study of T cells in Graves' hyperthyroidism and ophthalmopathy.

Sample: peripheral blood mononuclear cells (PBMCs), taken at new diagnosis, from a patient treated with antithyroid drugs. The receptors were sampled from a woman aged 25 to 45 with Graves disease.

This clonotype was detected ten times or more. The rearrangement links TRBV11-3 to TRBJ2-5; tentatively, D is TRBD1 or TRBD2 (5 bases each). V lost 2 bases and J 8 bases, leaving 12 bases between the germline ends. The CDR3 is made up of 13 amino acids. The V gene's germline CDR1 is SGHNT and CDR2 YENEEA. The CDR3: CASSLSNGATQYF. DNA of the CDR3: TGTGCCAGCAGCTTATCTAACGGGGCAACCCAGTACTTC.

This clonotype occurred many times. V is TRBV28 and J is TRBJ1-2, with D unresolved. Per the germline V gene, CDR1 is MDHEN and CDR2 is SYDVKM. Between the trimmed V and J ends, which lost 4 bases and 0 bases, there was a span of 9 bases. This CDR3 contains 14 residues. The CDR3 nucleotides read TGTGCCAGCAGTTCGCCCGGGACTAACTATGGCTACACCTTC. Protein sequence: CASSSPGTNYGYTF.

This clonotype was seen more than once but under ten times. This chain connects TRBV20-1 to TRBJ2-7; 9 positions agree with TRBD1. CDR1 and CDR2 (germline): DFQATT, SNEGSKA (reference sequence). Trimming at V came to 0 bases and at J to 3 bases, leaving 3 bases not matched to a gene. The CDR3 totals 14 residues. The CDR3 nucleotides read TGCAGTGCTAGAGAGGAGACAGGGGGCTACGAGCAGTACTTC. This sequence encodes CSAREETGGYEQYF.

The J gene is TRBJ2-2, the V gene TRBV7-9; tentative D call: TRBD1 (5 bases). Trimming cost V 5 bases and J 6 bases, with 13 bases left between them. Per germline, CDR1 SEHNR and CDR2 FQNEAQ (reference sequence). The CDR3 is 14 amino acids. The CDR3 DNA reads TGTGCCAGCAGCGTATACTCACAGGCCGGGGAGCTGTTTTTT. This translates into CASSVYSQAGELFF.

There are many counts of this clonotype. The CDR3 sequence is CASSNRTSGSYEQYF. CDR3 sequence (DNA): TGTGCCAGCAGCAATCGGACTAGCGGGTCCTACGAGCAGTACTTC. This chain uses TRBV3-1 with TRBJ2-7, with 11 bases lining up with TRBD2. J gave up 1 base and V 5 bases, and 4 bases lay outside the gene matches. This CDR3 is built from 15 residues. Germline assignment: CDR1 LGHDT and CDR2 YNNKEL (reference sequence).

This clonotype is medium-sized (0.01 to 0.1%) by share. The chain employs TRBV28 and TRBJ2-1; weak D call: TRBD1 (6 bases). Germline V lookup: CDR1 MDHEN, CDR2 SYDVKM. Trimming pared 10 bases from V and 3 bases from J, leaving 13 bases between. The CDR3 covers 13 residues. DNA for the CDR3: TGTGCCACCGAACAGGGAGTCTACAATGAGCAGTTCTTC. It codes for CATEQGVYNEQFF.

At least ten counts were recorded for this clonotype. The gene calls are TRBV12-3 or TRBV12-4 and TRBJ1-3; D remains ambiguous. The V and J ends lost 1 base and 5 bases respectively, with 15 bases between them. The CDR3 is made up of 16 amino acids. The CDR3 DNA reads TGTGCCAGCAGTTTAGGCCCCCTCGGTACTAGAAACACCATATATTTT. Its protein is CASSLGPLGTRNTIYF.

This clonotype was seen many times. The rearrangement links TRBV28 to TRBJ2-2; the D is unclear. CDR1 MDHEN and CDR2 SYDVKM come from the germline V gene. V was clipped by 7 bases and J by 2 bases, with 8 bases between them. CDR3 length: 13 amino acids. CDR3 sequence: CASIATNTGELFF. The CDR3 DNA is TGTGCCAGCATTGCAACAAACACCGGGGAGCTGTTTTTT.

This clonotype turned up a few times. The genes are TRBV7-2 and TRBJ2-2; the D gene is possibly TRBD2 (6 bases). Trimming took 0 bases from V and 4 from J, leaving 9 bases between them. The CDR3 consists of 15 residues. CDR1 SGHTA and CDR2 FQGNSA come from the germline V gene. This chain's CDR3 is CASSLALGGTGELFF. The CDR3 DNA sequence: TGTGCCAGCAGCTTAGCATTGGGGGGCACCGGGGAGCTGTTTTTT.

Many counts were recorded for this clonotype. The CDR3 DNA follows: TGCGCCAGCAGCCAAGAGACGCTGTCAATTAGCACAGATACGCAGTATTTT. Its protein is CASSQETLSISTDTQYF. J is TRBJ2-3 and V is TRBV4-1; no clear D gene. Trimming cost V 0 bases and J 0 bases, with 13 bases left between them. CDR1 is MGHRA and CDR2 is YSYEKL in the germline V gene. This CDR3 spans 17 amino acids.

This clonotype has ten or more counts. This chain connects TRBV14 to TRBJ2-3, with 11 bases fitting TRBD1. Looked up from germline, CDR1 is SGHDN and CDR2 is FVKESK. The CDR3 loop spans 17 amino acids. The ends lost 5 bases at V and 3 bases at J; junction bases unmatched: 10. CDR3 residues: CASSFTGQGAVTDTQYF. CDR3 DNA sequence: TGTGCCAGCAGCTTCACTGGACAGGGGGCTGTAACAGATACGCAGTATTTT.

Worth noting for this clonotype: The likely explanation is a read error, given a far larger clone one base away. The chain recombines TRBV2 with TRBJ2-1; D is ambiguous. In germline, CDR1 is SNHLY, CDR2 FYNNEI. The CDR3 has 15 amino acids. The chain's CDR3 is CASSEGSRQEETQHF. The CDR3 DNA follows: TGTGCCAGCAGTGAAGGCTCGAGGCAGGAAGAGACCCAGCACTTC.

At least ten counts were recorded for this clonotype. The J gene is TRBJ2-5, the V gene TRBV18, with D uncertain. The CDR3 consists of 11 residues. V was clipped by 6 bases and J by 0 bases, with 2 bases between them. Germline loops: CDR1 KGHSH, CDR2 LQKENI. The CDR3 DNA reads as TGTGCCAGCTCCAACCAAGAGACCCAGTACTTC. This codes for CASSNQETQYF.

This clonotype was seen ten or more times. The CDR3 sequence is CASSPPRTASSYEQYF. CDR3 bases: TGTGCCAGCAGTCCCCCCCGGACAGCGAGCTCCTACGAGCAGTACTTC. The genes are TRBV27 and TRBJ2-7, with D perhaps TRBD1 (6 bases). The germline V gene encodes CDR1 MNHEY and CDR2 SMNVEV (reference sequence). This CDR3 comprises 16 residues. Trimming cost V 5 bases and J 0 bases, with 17 bases left between them.

This clonotype was counted many times. The chain uses TRBV12-3 or TRBV12-4 and TRBJ1-5; D gene ambiguous. This CDR3 region has 14 residues. The V end lost 6 bases, the J end lost 0 bases, and 9 bases lay between the germline ends. CDR3 coding DNA: TGTGCCAGCAGCCCCACGGGTAGCAATCAGCCCCAGCATTTT. Amino acids: CASSPTGSNQPQHF.

This clonotype was picked up many times. The chain employs TRBV20-1 and TRBJ2-5, with TRBD1 identical over 8 bases. The CDR3 has 15 residues. Germline trimming cut 4 bases from V and 1 base from J; bases unmatched to any gene: 8. Looked up from germline, CDR1 is DFQATT and CDR2 is SNEGSKA (reference sequence). CDR3 residues: CSAKDRQGSQETQYF. In nucleotides, the CDR3 is TGCAGTGCTAAAGATCGACAGGGGAGCCAAGAGACCCAGTACTTC.

This clonotype was seen repeatedly, ten times or more. V gene TRBV7-8 combines with J gene TRBJ2-2; D is unresolved. This CDR3 region has 15 residues. The germline V gene has CDR1 SGHVS and CDR2 FQNEAQ. Trimming left V 1 base short and J 7 bases short, with 13 bases between. The CDR3 DNA reads TGTGCCAGCAGCTTAGGTCTAGGGTACGACGGGGAGCTGTTTTTT. This sequence encodes CASSLGLGYDGELFF. The whole variable domain, filled in from reference TRBV7-8 and TRBJ2-2, reads GAGVSQSPRYKVAKRGQDVALRCDPISGHVSLFWYQQALGQGPEFLTYFQNEAQLDKSGLPSDRFFAERPEGSVSTLKIQRTQQEDSAVYLCASSLGLGYDGELFFGEGSRLTVL.

This clonotype was counted at least ten times. This chain connects TRBV5-1 to TRBJ2-7, with 14 bases fitting TRBD2. The CDR3 has 15 residues. The junction had 3 bases not matched to a gene; V was cut back by 3 bases and J by 4 bases. Per germline, CDR1 SGHRS and CDR2 YFSETQ. Here the CDR3 DNA reads TGCGCCAGCAGCTGGGGGACTAGCGGGAGTTACGAGCAGTACTTC. Protein sequence: CASSWGTSGSYEQYF.

In this sample, this clonotype turned up many times. J is TRBJ2-3 and V is TRBV9; D gene ambiguous. The CDR3 is 16 amino acids. CDR1 and CDR2 from the germline V gene are SGDLS and YYNGEE. The germline V and J ends were trimmed by 0 bases and 2 bases, with 13 bases remaining between them. CDR3 in DNA: TGTGCCAGCAGCGTAGAAGGTGGGGAACCCACAGATACGCAGTATTTT. Its translation: CASSVEGGEPTDTQYF.

This clonotype was detected ten times or more. The rearrangement links TRBV9 to TRBJ2-1; 14 bases align to TRBD2. Unmatched junction bases numbered 11, after V lost 4 bases and J lost 2 bases. This CDR3 comprises 19 residues. CDR1 is SGDLS, CDR2 YYNGEE, per germline. The CDR3 spells CASSSQGTSGRGTYNEQFF. The CDR3 region has the DNA TGTGCCAGCAGCTCCCAAGGGACTAGCGGGAGAGGGACCTACAATGAGCAGTTCTTC.

Worth noting for this clonotype: Given a much more abundant clone one base away, this may be a read error. V gene TRBV5-1 combines with J gene TRBJ2-2; 7 bases are a match to TRBD2. V shed 4 bases and J 5 bases; nucleotides not matched to a gene: 8. CDR1 and CDR2 from the germline V gene are SGHRS and YFSETQ. The CDR3 covers 15 residues. CDR3 amino acids: CASSARVRETGELFF. CDR3 DNA sequence: TGCGCCAGCAGCGCCAGGGTGCGGGAGACCGGGGAGCTGTTTTTT. Full variable domain (rest looked up from reference TRBV5-1 and TRBJ2-2): KAGVTQTPRYLIKTRGQQVTLSCSPISGHRSVSWYQQTPGQGLQFLFEYFSETQRNKGNFPGRFSGRQFSNSRSEMNVSTLELGDSALYLCASSARVRETGELFFGEGSRLTVL.

The sample holds a few counts of this clonotype. CDR3 amino acids: CASSRGTGGTYNEQFF. CDR3 DNA: TGTGCCAGTAGTAGAGGGACAGGGGGGACCTACAATGAGCAGTTCTTC. The chain recombines TRBV19 with TRBJ2-1, with 11 bases lining up with TRBD1. Unmatched junction bases numbered 4, after V lost 4 bases and J lost 2 bases. The CDR3 sequence is 16 residues long. The V gene's germline CDR1 is LNHDA and CDR2 SQIVND (reference sequence). The full variable domain, with the rest looked up from reference TRBV19 and TRBJ2-1, is DGGITQSPKYLFRKEGQNVTLSCEQNLNHDAMYWYRQDPGQGLRLIYYSQIVNDFQKGDIAEGYSVSREKKESFPLTVTSAQKNPTAFYLCASSRGTGGTYNEQFFGPGTRLTVL.

This clonotype was recorded at least ten times. The chain combines TRBV20-1 with TRBJ2-2; perhaps TRBD1 as D (5 bases). V was trimmed by 0 bases and J by 6 bases, leaving 17 bases between them. This CDR3 comprises 16 residues. From germline, CDR1 is DFQATT and CDR2 SNEGSKA (reference sequence). The chain's CDR3 is CSARDLQGGDAGELFF. The CDR3 coding sequence is TGCAGTGCTAGAGATCTGCAGGGCGGAGATGCCGGGGAGCTGTTTTTT.

This clonotype was seen at least ten times. The V call is TRBV12-3 or TRBV12-4, the J call TRBJ1-4, with D maybe TRBD1 (6 bases). Trimming cost V 5 bases and J 6 bases, with 13 bases left between them. This CDR3 region has 14 residues. Here the CDR3 reads CASSPGQLDEKLFF. The CDR3 DNA follows: TGTGCCAGCAGTCCTGGACAGCTTGATGAAAAACTGTTTTTT.

Regarding this clonotype: At one end, the junction sequence differs from germline, possibly due to a read error. The gene calls are TRBV5-1 and TRBJ2-2; perhaps TRBD2 as D (7 bases). The length of the CDR3 is 18 residues. In germline, CDR1 is SGHRS, CDR2 YFSETQ. The CDR3 bases are TGTGCCAGCAGCGATGAGGAACGGGGGGCCAGCTTCACCGGGGAGCTGTTTTTT. Its protein product is CASSDEERGASFTGELFF.

This clonotype was counted at least ten times. The CDR3 region has the DNA TGTGCCAGCGGGTGGGGTAGCGGGGGGGCGCCTGAGCAGTTCTTC. Translated: CASGWGSGGAPEQFF. The V gene is TRBV28, the J gene TRBJ2-1, with 11 bases identical to TRBD2. Germline V CDR1 and CDR2: MDHEN, SYDVKM. This CDR3 region has 15 residues. J gave up 9 bases and V 8 bases, and 12 bases lay outside the gene matches.